Described below is a single T cell receptor (beta chain) sequence and its context. This entry belongs to a study of T cell responses to AZD1222 COVID-19 vaccine. This CDR3 has 14 residues. Trimming removed 4 bases from V and 6 bases from J, with 15 bases in between. Germline-derived CDR1 and CDR2 are SGHKS and YYEKEE (reference sequence). TCRdb's copy holds only in-frame clones and misses some; the assay was immunoSEQ multiplex PCR. The sample carries about 68,000 clones, 60% to 85% recorded once. Material: peripheral blood, obtained on day 0 of AZD1222 vaccination. The receptor was isolated from an adult in good health. The chain joins TRBV5-5 to TRBJ2-3, with D unresolved. In DNA, the CDR3 is TGTGCCAGCAGCCAAGGCCCCCAAGTCGATACGCAGTATTTT. This translates into CASSQGPQVDTQYF.